This entry lists 5 T cell receptor beta chains sequenced from one sample in a study of blood T cell repertoires in COVID-19. Using immunoSEQ multiplex PCR, the repertoire was profiled, and TCRdb retains in-frame clones only, with some absent. The sample lists some 200,000 clones; approximately 85% were seen once. The sequenced material came from peripheral blood. The receptors originated from a woman older than 75 with acute or convalescent COVID-19.

This clone was detected once. V gene TRBV10-3 combines with J gene TRBJ1-4, with D tentatively TRBD1 (6 bases). Trimming took off 10 bases at V and 7 bases at J, with 16 bases between the two ends. CDR1 ENHRY and CDR2 SYGVKD come from the germline V gene. The length of the CDR3 is 13 residues. CDR3 loop: CATLQGLGEKLFF. The CDR3 DNA sequence: TGTGCCACCTTACAGGGATTGGGTGAAAAACTGTTTTTT.

V gene TRBV6-5 combines with J gene TRBJ1-1, with 11 nucleotides matching TRBD1. V gave up 8 bases and J gave up 0 bases; unmatched junction bases: 5. The CDR3 runs to 15 residues. Germline values: CDR1 MNHEY, CDR2 SVGAGI. CDR3 sequence reads: CASCLGQGVNTEAFF. CDR3 bases: TGTGCCAGCTGTCTGGGACAGGGGGTGAACACTGAAGCTTTCTTT.

This rearrangement joins TRBV18 to TRBJ2-5; D perhaps matches TRBD1 (5 bases). There are 14 residues in the CDR3. Trimming pared 6 bases from V and 1 base from J, leaving 12 bases between. Germline V lookup: CDR1 KGHSH, CDR2 LQKENI. CDR3 loop: CASSLRQTQETQYF. For the CDR3, the DNA is TGTGCCAGCTCCCTTCGACAGACCCAAGAGACCCAGTACTTC.

This rearrangement joins TRBV5-1 to TRBJ1-1; tentatively, D is TRBD1 (6 bases). Germline V lookup: CDR1 SGHRS, CDR2 YFSETQ. The CDR3 length is 16 residues. Trimming removed 6 bases from V and 1 base from J, with 19 bases in between. The CDR3 protein is CASIPPGGGKNTEAFF. The DNA of the CDR3 is TGCGCCAGCATTCCTCCGGGGGGCGGAAAGAACACTGAAGCTTTCTTT.

The chain uses TRBV9 and TRBJ2-7; 7 bases align to TRBD1. The germline V gene has CDR1 SGDLS and CDR2 YYNGEE. The length of the CDR3 is 14 residues. Trimming cost V 4 bases and J 7 bases; bases outside gene matches: 11. In DNA, the CDR3 is TGTGCCAGCAGCATCGGACAGGCCCCAGGAGAGCAGTACTTC. Protein sequence: CASSIGQAPGEQYF.